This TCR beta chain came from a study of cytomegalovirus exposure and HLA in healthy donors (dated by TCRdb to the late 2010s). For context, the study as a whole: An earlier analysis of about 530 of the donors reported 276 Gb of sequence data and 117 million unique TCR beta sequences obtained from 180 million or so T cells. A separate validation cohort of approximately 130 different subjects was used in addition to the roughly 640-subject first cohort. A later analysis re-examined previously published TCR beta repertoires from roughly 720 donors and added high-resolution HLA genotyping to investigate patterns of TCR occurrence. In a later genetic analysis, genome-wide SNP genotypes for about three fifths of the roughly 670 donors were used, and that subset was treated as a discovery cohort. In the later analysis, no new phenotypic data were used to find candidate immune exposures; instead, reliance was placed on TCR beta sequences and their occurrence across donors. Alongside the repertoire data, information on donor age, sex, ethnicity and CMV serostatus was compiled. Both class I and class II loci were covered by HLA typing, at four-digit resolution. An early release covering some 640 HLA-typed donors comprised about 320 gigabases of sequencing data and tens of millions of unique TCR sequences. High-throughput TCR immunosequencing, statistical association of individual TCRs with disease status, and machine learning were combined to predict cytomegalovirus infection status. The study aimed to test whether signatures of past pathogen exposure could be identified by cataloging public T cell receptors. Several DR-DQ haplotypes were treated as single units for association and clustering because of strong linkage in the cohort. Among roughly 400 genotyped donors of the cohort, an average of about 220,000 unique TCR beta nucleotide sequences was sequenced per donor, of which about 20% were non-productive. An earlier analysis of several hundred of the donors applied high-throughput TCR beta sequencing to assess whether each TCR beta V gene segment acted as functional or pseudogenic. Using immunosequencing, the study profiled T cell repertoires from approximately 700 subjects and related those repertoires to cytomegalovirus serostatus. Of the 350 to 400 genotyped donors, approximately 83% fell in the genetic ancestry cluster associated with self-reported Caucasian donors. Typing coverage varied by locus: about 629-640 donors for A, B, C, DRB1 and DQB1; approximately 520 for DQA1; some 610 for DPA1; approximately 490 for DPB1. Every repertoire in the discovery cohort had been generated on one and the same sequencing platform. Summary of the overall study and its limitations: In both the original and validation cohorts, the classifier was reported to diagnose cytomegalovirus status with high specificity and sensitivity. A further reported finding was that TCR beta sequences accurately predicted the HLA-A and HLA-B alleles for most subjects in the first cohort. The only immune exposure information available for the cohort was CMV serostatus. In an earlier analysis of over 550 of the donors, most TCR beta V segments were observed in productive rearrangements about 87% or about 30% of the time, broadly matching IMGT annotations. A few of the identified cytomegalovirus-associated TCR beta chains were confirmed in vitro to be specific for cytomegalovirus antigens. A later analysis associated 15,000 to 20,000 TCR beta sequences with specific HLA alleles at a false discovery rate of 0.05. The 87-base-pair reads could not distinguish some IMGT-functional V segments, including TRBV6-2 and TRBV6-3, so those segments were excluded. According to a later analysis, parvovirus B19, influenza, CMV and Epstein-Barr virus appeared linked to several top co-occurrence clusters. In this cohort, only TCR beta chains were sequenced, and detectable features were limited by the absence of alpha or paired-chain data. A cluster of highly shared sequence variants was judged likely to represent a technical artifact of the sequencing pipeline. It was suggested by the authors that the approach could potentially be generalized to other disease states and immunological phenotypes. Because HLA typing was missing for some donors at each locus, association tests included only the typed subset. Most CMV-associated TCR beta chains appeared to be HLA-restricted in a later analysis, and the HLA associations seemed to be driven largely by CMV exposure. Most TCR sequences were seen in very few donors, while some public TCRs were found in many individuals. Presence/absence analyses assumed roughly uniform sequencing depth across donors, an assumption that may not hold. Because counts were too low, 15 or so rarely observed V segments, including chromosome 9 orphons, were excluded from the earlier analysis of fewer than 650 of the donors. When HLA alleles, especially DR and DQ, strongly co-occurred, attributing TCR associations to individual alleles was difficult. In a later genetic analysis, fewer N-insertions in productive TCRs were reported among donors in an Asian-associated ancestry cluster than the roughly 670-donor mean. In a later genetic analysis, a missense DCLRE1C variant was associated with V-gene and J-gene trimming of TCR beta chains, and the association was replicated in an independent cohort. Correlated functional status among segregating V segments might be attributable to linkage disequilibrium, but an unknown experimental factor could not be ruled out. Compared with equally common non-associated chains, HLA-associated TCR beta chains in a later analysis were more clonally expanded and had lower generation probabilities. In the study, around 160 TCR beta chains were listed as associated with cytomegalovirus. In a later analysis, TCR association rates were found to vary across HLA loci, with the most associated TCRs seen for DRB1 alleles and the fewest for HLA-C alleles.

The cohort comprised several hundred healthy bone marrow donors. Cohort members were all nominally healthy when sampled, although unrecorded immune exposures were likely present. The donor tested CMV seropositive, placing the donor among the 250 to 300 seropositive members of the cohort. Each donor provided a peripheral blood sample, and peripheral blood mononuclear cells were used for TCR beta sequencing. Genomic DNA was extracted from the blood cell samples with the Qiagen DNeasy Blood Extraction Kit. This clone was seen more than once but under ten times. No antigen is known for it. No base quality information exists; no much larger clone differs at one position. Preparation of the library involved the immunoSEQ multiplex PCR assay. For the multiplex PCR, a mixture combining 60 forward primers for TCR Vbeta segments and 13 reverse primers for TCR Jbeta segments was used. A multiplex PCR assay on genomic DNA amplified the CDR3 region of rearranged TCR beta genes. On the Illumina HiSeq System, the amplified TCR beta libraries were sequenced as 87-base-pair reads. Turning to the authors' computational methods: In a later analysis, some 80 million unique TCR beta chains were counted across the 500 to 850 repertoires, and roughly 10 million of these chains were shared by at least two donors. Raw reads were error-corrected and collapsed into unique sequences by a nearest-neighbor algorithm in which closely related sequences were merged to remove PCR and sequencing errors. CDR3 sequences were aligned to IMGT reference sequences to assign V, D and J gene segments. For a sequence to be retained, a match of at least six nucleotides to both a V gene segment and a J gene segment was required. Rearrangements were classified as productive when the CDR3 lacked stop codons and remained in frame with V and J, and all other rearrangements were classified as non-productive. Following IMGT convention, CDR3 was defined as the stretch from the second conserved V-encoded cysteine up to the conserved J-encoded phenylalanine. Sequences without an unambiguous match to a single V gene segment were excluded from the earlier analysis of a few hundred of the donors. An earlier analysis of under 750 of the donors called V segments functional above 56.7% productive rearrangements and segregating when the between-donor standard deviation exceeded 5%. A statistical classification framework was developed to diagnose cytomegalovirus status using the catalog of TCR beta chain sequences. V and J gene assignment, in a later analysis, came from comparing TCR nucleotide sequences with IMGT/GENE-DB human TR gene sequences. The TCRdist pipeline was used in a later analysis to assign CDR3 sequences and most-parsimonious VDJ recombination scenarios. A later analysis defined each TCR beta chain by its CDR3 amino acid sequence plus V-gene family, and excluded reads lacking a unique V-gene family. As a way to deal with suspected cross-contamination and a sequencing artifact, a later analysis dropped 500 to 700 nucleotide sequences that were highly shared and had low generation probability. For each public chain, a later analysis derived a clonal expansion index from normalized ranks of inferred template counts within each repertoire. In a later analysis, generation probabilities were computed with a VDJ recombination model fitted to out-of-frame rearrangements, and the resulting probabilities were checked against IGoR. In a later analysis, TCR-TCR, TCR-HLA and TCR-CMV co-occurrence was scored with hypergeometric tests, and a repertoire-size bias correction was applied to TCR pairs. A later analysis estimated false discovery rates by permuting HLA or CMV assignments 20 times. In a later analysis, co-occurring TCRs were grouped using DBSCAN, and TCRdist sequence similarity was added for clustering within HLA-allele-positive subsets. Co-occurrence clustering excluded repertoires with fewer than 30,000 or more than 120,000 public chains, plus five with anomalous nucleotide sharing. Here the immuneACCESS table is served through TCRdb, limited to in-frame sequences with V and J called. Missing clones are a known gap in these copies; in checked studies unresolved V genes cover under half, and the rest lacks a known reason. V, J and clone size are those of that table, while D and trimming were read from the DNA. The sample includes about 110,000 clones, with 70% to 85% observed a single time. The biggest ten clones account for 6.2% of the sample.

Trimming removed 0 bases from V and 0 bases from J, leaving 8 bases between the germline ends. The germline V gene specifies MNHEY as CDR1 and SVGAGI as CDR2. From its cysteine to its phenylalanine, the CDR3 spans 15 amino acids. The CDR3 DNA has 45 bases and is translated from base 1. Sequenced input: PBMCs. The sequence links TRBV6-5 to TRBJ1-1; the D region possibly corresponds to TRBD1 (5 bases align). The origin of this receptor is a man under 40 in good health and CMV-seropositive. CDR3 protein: CASSYSGGMNTEAFF. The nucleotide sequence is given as TGTGCCAGCAGTTACTCGGGGGGGATGAACACTGAAGCTTTCTTT.